This T cell receptor beta chain was recorded in a study of early T cells in non-severe SARS-CoV-2 infection. On the study more broadly: Sequencing used unsorted whole-blood bulk RNA, so chains lack pairing.

Points on this clonotype: Its antigen remains unknown.

Study-level results: Matching against VDJdb likely underestimated virus-specific expansions, favoring anti-spike CD8.

CDR3 length equals 13 residues. Per the germline V gene, CDR1 is SNHLY and CDR2 is FYNNEI. The V end lost 6 bases, the J end lost 8 bases, and 13 bases lay between the germline ends. Molecules of cDNA were individually given unique molecular identifiers that were attached to them. Each CDR3 protein gets one entry after TCRdb re-called the 5' RACE reads with MiXCR. Here the sample spans tens of thousands of distinct CDR3 sequences, around 18% being singletons. This sample comprised whole blood, obtained at baseline. The rearrangement links TRBV2 to TRBJ1-4; D is ambiguous. This sequence was found in an adult who was a healthcare worker with PCR-confirmed SARS-CoV-2 infection or an uninfected control (not recorded which). Here the CDR3 DNA reads TGTGCCAGCAGGATCCACCGGGTGGAAAAACTGTTTTTT. Translated: CASRIHRVEKLFF.